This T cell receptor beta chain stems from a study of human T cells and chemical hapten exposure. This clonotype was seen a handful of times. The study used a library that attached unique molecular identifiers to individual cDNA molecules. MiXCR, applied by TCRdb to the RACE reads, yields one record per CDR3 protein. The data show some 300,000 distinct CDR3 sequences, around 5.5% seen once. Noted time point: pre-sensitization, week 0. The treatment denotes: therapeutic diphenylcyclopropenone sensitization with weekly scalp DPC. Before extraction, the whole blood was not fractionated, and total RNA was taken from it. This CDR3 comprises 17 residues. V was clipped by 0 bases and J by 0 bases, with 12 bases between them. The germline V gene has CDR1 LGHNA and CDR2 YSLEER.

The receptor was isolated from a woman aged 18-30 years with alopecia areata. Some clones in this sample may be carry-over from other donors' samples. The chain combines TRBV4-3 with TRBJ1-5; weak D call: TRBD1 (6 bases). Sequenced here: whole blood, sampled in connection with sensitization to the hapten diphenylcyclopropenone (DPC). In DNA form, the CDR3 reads TGCGCCAGCAGCCAAGATTTGGGGGGCTTTAGCAATCAGCCCCAGCATTTT. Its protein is CASSQDLGGFSNQPQHF.